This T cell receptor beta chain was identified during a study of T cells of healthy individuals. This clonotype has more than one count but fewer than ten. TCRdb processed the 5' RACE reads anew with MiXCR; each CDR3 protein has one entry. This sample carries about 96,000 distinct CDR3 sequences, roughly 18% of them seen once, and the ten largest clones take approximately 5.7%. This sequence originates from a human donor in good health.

CDR3 sequence reads: CASSLSTGQGSNQPQHF. The CDR3 nucleotides read TGTGCCAGCAGTTTATCGACGGGACAGGGGTCCAATCAGCCCCAGCATTTT. The chain combines TRBV27 with TRBJ1-5, with 10 nucleotides matching TRBD1. The V segment lost 0 bases and the J segment 3 bases; nucleotides outside the gene matches: 5. The germline CDR1 and CDR2 sequences are MNHEY and SMNVEV (reference sequence). The CDR3 loop spans 17 amino acids.